A single sample gave rise to the 5 T cell receptor beta chains below, sequenced in a study of post-analysis software for immune sequencing data. Unique molecular identifiers were present in the TCR beta cDNA libraries. TCRdb re-called the PCR reads through MiXCR, storing one row per CDR3 protein. The sample contains roughly 870,000 distinct CDR3 sequences, approximately 53% of which appear only once. Study-level findings and limits: Among a few TRBV segments more frequent in patients than controls were TRBV5-6, TRBV5-1 and TRBV20-1.

These receptors have no known antigen. Input material: blood. The source is a girl aged 10-17 years with multiple sclerosis.

The V gene is TRBV5-1, the J gene TRBJ2-6; TRBD1 might be the D (5 bases). V was cut by 0 bases and J by 0 bases, with 13 bases left in between. Germline V CDR1 and CDR2: SGHRS, YFSETQ. The length of the CDR3 is 18 residues. This CDR3 reads CASSLAVQGSSGANVLTF. In nucleotides, the CDR3 is TGCGCCAGCAGCTTGGCCGTCCAGGGCAGCTCTGGGGCCAACGTCCTGACTTTC. The whole variable domain, remainder taken from reference TRBV5-1 and TRBJ2-6, is KAGVTQTPRYLIKTRGQQVTLSCSPISGHRSVSWYQQTPGQGLQFLFEYFSETQRNKGNFPGRFSGRQFSNSRSEMNVSTLELGDSALYLCASSLAVQGSSGANVLTFGAGSRLTVL.

The chain recombines TRBV9 with TRBJ2-2; D is ambiguous. CDR1 and CDR2 from the germline V gene are SGDLS and YYNGEE. Trimming stripped 3 bases from V and 1 base from J, with 7 bases between. CDR3 size: 14 residues. The CDR3 spells CASSARVNTGELFF. DNA of the CDR3: TGTGCCAGCAGCGCTCGAGTGAACACCGGGGAGCTGTTTTTT.

The chain employs TRBV7-9 and TRBJ1-6, with 7 bases that match TRBD1. This CDR3 is built from 17 residues. CDR1 is SEHNR, CDR2 FQNEAQ, per germline (reference sequence). V lost 0 bases to trimming and J lost 6 bases; unmatched junction nucleotides: 8. CDR3 residues: CASSLARGPSGNSPLHF. The CDR3 DNA sequence: TGTGCCAGCAGCTTAGCGAGGGGGCCATCGGGTAATTCACCCCTCCACTTT.

The genes are TRBV15 and TRBJ2-7, with 11 bases identical to TRBD2. Germline CDR1 is LNHNV and CDR2 is YYDKDF (reference sequence). V dropped 3 bases and J dropped 3; count of bases not matched to a gene: 10. The CDR3 length is 17 residues. CDR3 bases: TGTGCCACCAGCAGGGGACTAGCGGCGAAGGCGCTCTACGAGCAGTACTTC. Protein product: CATSRGLAAKALYEQYF.

V gene TRBV6-1 combines with J gene TRBJ2-7; D is tentatively TRBD1 or TRBD2 (5 bases each). The germline V gene has CDR1 MNHNS and CDR2 SASEGT. Trimming shortened V by 5 bases and J by 3 bases, and 23 bases separated the two germline ends. This CDR3 spans 17 amino acids. Here the CDR3 DNA reads TGTGCCAGCAGTCAACGCCGATCTAGGGACGGCGACTACGAGCAGTACTTC. As protein: CASSQRRSRDGDYEQYF.